This T cell receptor beta chain was observed in a study of T cells after yellow fever vaccination. Whole-study results and caveats: Most clones from primary vaccination resurfaced after the booster (around 95% CD4, around 90% CD8).

It was through 5'RACE template switching that TCR cDNA was made, with a universal primer site and UMIs added. TCRdb re-called the 5' RACE reads through MiXCR, storing one row per CDR3 protein. The table lists about 350,000 distinct CDR3 sequences, under 14% of them singletons. Ten or more counts support this clonotype. Its antigen is currently unknown. This material consisted of PBMCs, taken on the day of the first yellow fever vaccination. The clonotype originates from a man between 18 and 29 years old who received the YFV17D yellow fever vaccine.

CDR3 region: CASSPQGLNTEAFF. The CDR3 bases are TGTGCCAGCAGTCCGCAGGGATTGAACACTGAAGCTTTCTTT. The rearrangement joins TRBV18 to TRBJ1-1, with D perhaps matching TRBD1 (5 bases). Germline V gene data show CDR1 as KGHSH and CDR2 as LQKENI. Trimming shortened V by 8 bases and J by 0 bases, and 13 bases separated the two germline ends. This CDR3 has 14 residues.